The subject of this entry is one TCR beta chain. Its antigen specificity is not known. Base qualities are not recorded, but no much larger clone differs from it by a single base. Relative to germline, V is missing 5 bases and J is missing 2 bases, with 6 bases of the junction outside any gene match. From its cysteine to its phenylalanine, the CDR3 spans 15 amino acids. Only the CDR3 DNA is retained, 45 bases long and in frame from the first base. As encoded in the germline V gene, CDR1 is SGDLS while CDR2 is YYNGEE. The data derive from a study of T cell responses to AZD1222 COVID-19 vaccine listed by TCRdb under 2021. A note on the overall study: AZD1222 recipients with second doses at about 4 weeks or about 12 weeks were pooled, because spike-specific TCR depth and breadth did not differ between schedules. TCR sequencing was performed for roughly 240 trial participants, of whom around 200 were given two doses of AZD1222 and approximately 25 were given two doses of MenACWY control vaccine. Trial participants were enrolled into age subgroups of 18-55, 56-69 and 70-plus years, which contained about 150, 28 and 57 TCR-sequenced participants, respectively.

The CDR3 regions of human TCRbeta chains were analyzed by immunosequencing. Per the original workflow: TCRs in the repertoires were compared against a reference library of SARS-CoV-2-specific TCRs that had been generated with the MIRA antigen-specificity platform. Breadth meant the fraction of unique TCRs that were SARS-CoV-2-associated, whereas depth meant the fraction of total T cells that were SARS-CoV-2-associated. Using the MIRA data, every spike-specific TCR was mapped to the spike region that the TCR reacted to and assigned to either a CD4 or a CD8 class. Log10-transformed breadth and depth values were compared by one-way ANOVA with Sidak's multiple comparisons tests. TCRdb took over this immuneACCESS table, retaining in-frame rearrangements with V and J assigned. Such tables are incomplete; in checked studies, under half of the missing clones stem from an unresolved V gene, and the remainder is unexplained. V and J calls and clone size are copied from that table; D and trimming were computed from the DNA. A total of over 150,000 clones appear in this sample, almost 90% of them only once. The ten largest clones take up approximately 0.5% of the sample.

The time point label, as the study defines it: baseline before first vaccination. Vaccinee samples came from UK trials COV001 and COV002, including a single-blind randomized controlled phase 2/3 trial of AZD1222 (ChAdOx1 nCoV-19) in healthy adults. Trial participant PBMC samples were collected at day 0 and day 28 after the second dose for TCRbeta chain sequencing. The full study reports these points: The whole spike protein was spanned by vaccine-associated CD4 TCRs, and dominant responses were seen in regions 160-218 and 743-854. Epitopes outside the regions mutated in the B.1.351 and B.1.1.7 variants were reportedly recognized by nearly half of the unique spike-specific TCRs. Most participants were white British and females outnumbered males, and the authors suggested that clonal diversity may have been underestimated. Conclusions about previously exposed vaccinees were limited because only a handful of AZD1222 recipients were SARS-CoV-2 seropositive at baseline. In the small 56-69-year group, the increase in depth fell short of significance, most likely because of low power. Because no samples from the day 14 peak response were available, repertoires could be characterized only after the peak T cell response. After two AZD1222 doses, spike-specific TCR breadth and depth were significantly higher than at day 0 and than in MenACWY recipients.

The sequence was collected from an adult in good health. This chain joins TRBV9 to TRBJ2-1; TRBD2 fits 8 bases in the junction. Here the sequenced sample was peripheral blood, taken on day 0 of AZD1222 vaccination. The CDR3 loop reads CASRRGGGPYNEQFF. Read as DNA, the sequence is TGTGCCAGCAGACGGGGGGGAGGCCCCTACAATGAGCAGTTCTTC.